This TCR beta chain was sequenced during a study of OX40 agonist ivuxolimab in advanced cancers. Across the study: Those treated in dose escalation had hepatocellular carcinoma, melanoma, renal cell cancer or head and neck cancer. Among those treated, three patients had partial responses, one with hepatocellular carcinoma and two with cutaneous melanoma.

Data came from immunoSEQ multiplex PCR; TCRdb stores just in-frame clones and leaves some out. The table lists approximately 66,000 clones, roughly 85% of them singletons, with roughly 0.8% in the top ten. With regard to this clone: Its matching antigen is unknown.

Per germline, CDR1 LGHNA and CDR2 YNFKEQ. Trimming stripped 8 bases from V and 0 bases from J, with 9 bases between. The CDR3 covers 13 residues. Study-wide points: The work left the antigen specificity of expanded peripheral T cells undetermined.

This receptor was taken from an adult with an advanced solid tumor such as melanoma, head and neck, liver or kidney cancer. The sample was CD4+ or CD8+ T cells sorted from blood, taken in a trial of the OX40 agonist ivuxolimab. The gene calls are TRBV4-2 and TRBJ2-3; D uncertain. CDR3 DNA: TGTGCCAGCCGACGTGCTAGCACAGATACGCAGTATTTT. The encoded protein is CASRRASTDTQYF.